This T cell receptor beta chain was documented in a study of T cells after yellow fever vaccination. Whole-study context: Fractions of low cell number were prepared using SMART-Seq v4 Ultra Low Input. Study-level results: FACS-sorted repertoires could harbor abundant contaminating bulk-population clonotypes.

TCRdb re-derived calls from the 5' RACE reads in MiXCR, one entry per CDR3 protein. Counted here are some 500,000 distinct CDR3 sequences, roughly 12% occurring once; the ten biggest clones make up more than 13%. As to this clonotype: Antigen unknown.

Germline loops: CDR1 LGHDT, CDR2 YNNKEL (reference sequence). The CDR3 length is 13 residues. Trimming pared 3 bases from V and 4 bases from J, leaving 10 bases between. The chain is built from TRBV3-1 and TRBJ2-7, with a tentative D call TRBD2 (6 bases). The receptor's source is a man aged 30 to 45 who received the YFV17D yellow fever vaccine. This specimen consisted of PBMCs, obtained on the day of the yellow fever booster vaccination. The CDR3 DNA reads TGTGCCAGCAGCCACGGCGGGAAATACGAGCAGTACTTC. Translation gives CASSHGGKYEQYF.